This T cell receptor beta chain was identified in a study of OX40 agonist ivuxolimab in advanced cancers. Generated by immunoSEQ multiplex PCR, the TCRdb table keeps only in-frame clones and is missing some. The sample contains tens of thousands of clones, around nine tenths of which appear only once. This CDR3 spans 15 amino acids. CDR1 is SGHTA, CDR2 FQGTGA, per germline. V lost 3 bases to trimming and J lost 4 bases; unmatched junction nucleotides: 6. In this sample, this clone turned up once. This chain connects TRBV7-3 to TRBJ2-3; 8 bases map to TRBD2. The sample here was CD4+ or CD8+ T cells sorted from blood, taken in a trial of the OX40 agonist ivuxolimab. The receptor comes from an adult with an advanced solid tumor such as melanoma, head and neck, liver or kidney cancer. Written as DNA, the CDR3 is TGTGCCAGCAGCTTGGACGGGAGGGCCGCAGATACGCAGTATTTT. This translates into CASSLDGRAADTQYF.